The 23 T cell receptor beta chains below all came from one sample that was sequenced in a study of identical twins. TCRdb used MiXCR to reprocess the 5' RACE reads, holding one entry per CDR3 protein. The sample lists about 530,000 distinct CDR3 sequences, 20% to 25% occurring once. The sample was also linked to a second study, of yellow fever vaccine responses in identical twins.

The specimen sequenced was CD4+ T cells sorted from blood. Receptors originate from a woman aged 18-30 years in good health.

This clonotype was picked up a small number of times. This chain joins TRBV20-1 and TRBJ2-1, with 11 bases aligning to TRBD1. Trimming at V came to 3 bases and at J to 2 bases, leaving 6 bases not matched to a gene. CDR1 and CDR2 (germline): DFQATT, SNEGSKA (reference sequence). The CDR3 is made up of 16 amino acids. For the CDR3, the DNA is TGCAGTGCTAGGGGACAGGGGGTTCGGGCCTACAATGAGCAGTTCTTC. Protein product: CSARGQGVRAYNEQFF.

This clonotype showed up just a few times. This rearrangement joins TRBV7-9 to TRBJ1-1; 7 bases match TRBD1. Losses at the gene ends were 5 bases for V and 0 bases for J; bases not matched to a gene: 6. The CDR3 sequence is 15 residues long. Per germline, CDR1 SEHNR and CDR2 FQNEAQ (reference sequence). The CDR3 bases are TGTGCCAGCAGCCCTCACAGGGGCCTGAACACTGAAGCTTTCTTT. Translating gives CASSPHRGLNTEAFF.

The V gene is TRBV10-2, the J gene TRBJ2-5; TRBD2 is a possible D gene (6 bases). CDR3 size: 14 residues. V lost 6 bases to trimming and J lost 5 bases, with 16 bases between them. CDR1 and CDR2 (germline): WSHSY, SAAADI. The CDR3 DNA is TGCGCCAGCAGCGTGGGGGGAAGCGTCGAGACCCAGTACTTC. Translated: CASSVGGSVETQYF.

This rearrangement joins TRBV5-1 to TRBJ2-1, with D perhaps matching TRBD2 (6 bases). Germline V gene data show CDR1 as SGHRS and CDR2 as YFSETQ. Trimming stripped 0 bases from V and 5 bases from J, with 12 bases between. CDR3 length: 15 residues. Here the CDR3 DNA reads TGCGCCAGCAGCTTGGTAGCGGCAGGAAACAATGAGCAGTTCTTC. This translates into CASSLVAAGNNEQFF. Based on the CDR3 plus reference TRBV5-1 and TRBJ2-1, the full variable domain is KAGVTQTPRYLIKTRGQQVTLSCSPISGHRSVSWYQQTPGQGLQFLFEYFSETQRNKGNFPGRFSGRQFSNSRSEMNVSTLELGDSALYLCASSLVAAGNNEQFFGPGTRLTVL.

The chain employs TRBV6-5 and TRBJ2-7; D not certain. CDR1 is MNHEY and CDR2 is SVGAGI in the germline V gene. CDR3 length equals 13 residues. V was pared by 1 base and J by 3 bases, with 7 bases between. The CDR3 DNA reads TGTGCCAGCAGTTACTTGTCCGGCTACGAGCAGTACGTC. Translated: CASSYLSGYEQYV.

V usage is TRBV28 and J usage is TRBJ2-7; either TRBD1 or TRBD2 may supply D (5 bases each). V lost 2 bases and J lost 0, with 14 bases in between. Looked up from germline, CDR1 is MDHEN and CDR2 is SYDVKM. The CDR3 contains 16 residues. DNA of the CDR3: TGTGCCAGCAGTTTAGGTCTCTGGGGGAACTCCTACGAGCAGTACTTC. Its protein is CASSLGLWGNSYEQYF.

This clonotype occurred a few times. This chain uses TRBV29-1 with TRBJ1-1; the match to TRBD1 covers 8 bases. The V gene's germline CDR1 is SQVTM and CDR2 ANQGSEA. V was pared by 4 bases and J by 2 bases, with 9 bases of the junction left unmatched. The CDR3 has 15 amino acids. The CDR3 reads CSVGGQGAANTEAFF. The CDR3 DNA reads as TGCAGCGTTGGGGGGCAGGGGGCGGCTAACACTGAAGCTTTCTTT.

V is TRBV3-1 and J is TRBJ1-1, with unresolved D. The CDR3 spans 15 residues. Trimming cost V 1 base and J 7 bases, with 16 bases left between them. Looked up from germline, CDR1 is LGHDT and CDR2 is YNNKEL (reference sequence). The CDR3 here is CASSQGTGRLGEAFF. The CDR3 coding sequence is TGTGCCAGCAGCCAAGGCACCGGCCGTTTGGGTGAAGCTTTCTTT.

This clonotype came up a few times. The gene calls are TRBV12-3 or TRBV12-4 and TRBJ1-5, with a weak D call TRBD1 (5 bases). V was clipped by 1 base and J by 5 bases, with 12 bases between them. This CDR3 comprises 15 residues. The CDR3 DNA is TGTGCCAGCAGTTTAGGCAGTGGGGCCCATCAGCCCCAGCATTTT. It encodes CASSLGSGAHQPQHF.

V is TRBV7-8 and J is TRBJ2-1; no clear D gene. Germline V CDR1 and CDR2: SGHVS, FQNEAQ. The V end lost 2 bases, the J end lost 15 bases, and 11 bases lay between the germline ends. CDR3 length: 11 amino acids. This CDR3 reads CASSLSPSLFF. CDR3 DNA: TGTGCCAGCAGCTTATCACCCTCCCTGTTCTTC.

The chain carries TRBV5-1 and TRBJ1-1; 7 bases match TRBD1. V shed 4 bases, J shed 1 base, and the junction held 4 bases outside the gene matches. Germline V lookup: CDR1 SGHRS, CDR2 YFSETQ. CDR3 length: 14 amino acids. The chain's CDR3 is CASSIGGANTEAFF. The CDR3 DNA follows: TGCGCCAGCAGCATAGGGGGCGCGAACACTGAAGCTTTCTTT.

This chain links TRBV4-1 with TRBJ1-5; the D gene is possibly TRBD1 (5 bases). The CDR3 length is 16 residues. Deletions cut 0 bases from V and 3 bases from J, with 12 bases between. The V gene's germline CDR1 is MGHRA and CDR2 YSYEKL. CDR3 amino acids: CASSQERGFFNQPQHF. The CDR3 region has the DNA TGCGCCAGCAGCCAAGAAAGGGGTTTTTTCAATCAGCCCCAGCATTTT.

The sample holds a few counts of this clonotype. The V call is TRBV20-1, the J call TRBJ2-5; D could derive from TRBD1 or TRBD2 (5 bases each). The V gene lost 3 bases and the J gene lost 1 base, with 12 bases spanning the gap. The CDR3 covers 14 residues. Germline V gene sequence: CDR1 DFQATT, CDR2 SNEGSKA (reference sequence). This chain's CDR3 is CSASGAGSQETQYF. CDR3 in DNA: TGCAGTGCTAGTGGGGCAGGGAGCCAAGAGACCCAGTACTTC.

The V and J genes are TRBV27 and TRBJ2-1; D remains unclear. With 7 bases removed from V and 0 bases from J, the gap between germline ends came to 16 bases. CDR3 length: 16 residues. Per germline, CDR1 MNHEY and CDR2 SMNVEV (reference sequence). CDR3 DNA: TGTGCCAGCACCCCCAAAGGGCCTAGCTCCTACAATGAGCAGTTCTTC. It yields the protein CASTPKGPSSYNEQFF.

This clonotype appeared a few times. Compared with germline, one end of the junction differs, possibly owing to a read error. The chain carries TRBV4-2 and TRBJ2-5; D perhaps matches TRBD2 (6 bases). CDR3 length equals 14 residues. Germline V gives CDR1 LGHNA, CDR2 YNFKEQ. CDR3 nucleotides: TGTGCCAGCAGCCACCCGGGGGTCCAAGCGACCCAGTACTTC. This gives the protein CASSHPGVQATQYF.

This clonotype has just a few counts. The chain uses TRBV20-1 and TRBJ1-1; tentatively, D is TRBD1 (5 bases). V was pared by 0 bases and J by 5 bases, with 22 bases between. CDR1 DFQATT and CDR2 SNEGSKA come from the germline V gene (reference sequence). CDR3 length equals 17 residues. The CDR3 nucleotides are TGCAGTGCTAGAGATTTCCGACCTAGTGGGGGAATAACTGAAGCTTTCTTT. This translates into CSARDFRPSGGITEAFF.

The DNA for the CDR3 is TGCGCCAGCAGCTTGGCCCCACAGAGCACAGATACGCAGTATTTT. This encodes CASSLAPQSTDTQYF. The V gene is TRBV5-1, the J gene TRBJ2-3, with no clear D. Germline loops: CDR1 SGHRS, CDR2 YFSETQ. Trimming removed 0 bases at V and 0 bases at J, with 8 bases between. CDR3 length: 15 amino acids.

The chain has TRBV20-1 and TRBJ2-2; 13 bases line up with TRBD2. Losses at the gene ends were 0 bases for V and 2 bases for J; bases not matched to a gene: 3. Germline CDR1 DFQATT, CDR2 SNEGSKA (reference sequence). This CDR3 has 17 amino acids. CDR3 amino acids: CSARDRTSGGNTGELFF. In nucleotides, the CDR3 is TGCAGTGCTAGAGATCGGACTAGCGGGGGAAACACCGGGGAGCTGTTTTTT.

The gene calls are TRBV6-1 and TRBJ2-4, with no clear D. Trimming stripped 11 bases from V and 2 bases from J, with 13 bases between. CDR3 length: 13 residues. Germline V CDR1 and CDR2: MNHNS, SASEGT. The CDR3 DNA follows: TGTGCCTGCCGGCTATCCCCCAAAAACATTCAGTACTTC. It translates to CACRLSPKNIQYF.

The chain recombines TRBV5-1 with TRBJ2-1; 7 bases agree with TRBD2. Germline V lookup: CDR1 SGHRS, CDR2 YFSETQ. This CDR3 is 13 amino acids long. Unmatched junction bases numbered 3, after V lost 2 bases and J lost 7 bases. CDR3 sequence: CASSFLAENEQFF. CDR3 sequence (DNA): TGCGCCAGCAGCTTTCTAGCGGAGAATGAGCAGTTCTTC. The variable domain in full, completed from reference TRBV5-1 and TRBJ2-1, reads KAGVTQTPRYLIKTRGQQVTLSCSPISGHRSVSWYQQTPGQGLQFLFEYFSETQRNKGNFPGRFSGRQFSNSRSEMNVSTLELGDSALYLCASSFLAENEQFFGPGTRLTVL.

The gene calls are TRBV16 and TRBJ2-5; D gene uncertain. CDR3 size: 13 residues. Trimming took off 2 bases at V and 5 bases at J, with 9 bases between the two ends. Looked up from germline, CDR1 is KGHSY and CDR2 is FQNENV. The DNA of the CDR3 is TGTGCCAGCAGCCAACTATATTGGGAGACCCAGTACTTC. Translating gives CASSQLYWETQYF.

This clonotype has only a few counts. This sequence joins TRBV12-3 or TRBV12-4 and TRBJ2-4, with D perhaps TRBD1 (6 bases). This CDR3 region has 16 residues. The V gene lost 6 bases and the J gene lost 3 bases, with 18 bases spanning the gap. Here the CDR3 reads CASSPDRSPLKNIQYF. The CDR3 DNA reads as TGTGCCAGCAGCCCTGACAGGTCCCCCCTCAAAAACATTCAGTACTTC.

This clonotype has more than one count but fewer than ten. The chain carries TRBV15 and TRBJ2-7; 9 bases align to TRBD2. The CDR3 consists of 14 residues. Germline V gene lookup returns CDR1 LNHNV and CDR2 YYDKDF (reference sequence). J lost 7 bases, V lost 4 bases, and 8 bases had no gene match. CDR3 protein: CATSMSGRSGEQYF. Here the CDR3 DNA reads TGTGCCACCAGCATGAGCGGGAGGTCCGGAGAGCAGTACTTC.